The 5 T cell receptor beta chains listed next were all sequenced from one sample in a study of blood T cell repertoires in COVID-19 (TCRdb year 2020). Preparation of the library involved the immunoSEQ multiplex PCR assay. The table comes from immuneACCESS by way of TCRdb, which keeps in-frame sequences with V and J called. Part of the clones is missing from these tables; in studies checked, under half for an unresolved V gene and the rest for unknown reasons. Counted in this sample were around 18,000 clones; around 77% of them appeared once. Roughly 17% of the sample is in the top ten clones. Sequencing was carried out using peripheral blood. The receptors were sampled from a man between 65 and 85 years old with COVID-19, enrolled during active disease.

V and J are TRBV30 and TRBJ2-7, with D perhaps TRBD1 (5 bases). The CDR3 has 12 amino acids. V lost 2 bases and J 3 bases, leaving 8 bases between the germline ends. Germline CDR1 reads GTSNPN; CDR2 reads SVGIG (reference sequence). In DNA, the CDR3 is TGTGCCTGGAGTCCGGACAACTACGAGCAGTACTTC. Amino acid sequence: CAWSPDNYEQYF.

The chain recombines TRBV11-2 with TRBJ2-3; TRBD1 matches 7 bases. The CDR3 extends over 18 amino acids. CDR1 and CDR2 (germline): SGHAT, FQNNGV. Trimming cost V 3 bases and J 9 bases; bases outside gene matches: 21. The CDR3 loop reads CASSFVRAQSQIGGTQYF. CDR3 coding DNA: TGTGCCAGCAGCTTTGTTCGGGCACAGTCACAGATAGGGGGCACGCAGTATTTT.

The chain combines TRBV30 with TRBJ2-3; weak D call: TRBD2 (5 bases). This CDR3 is 14 amino acids long. With 0 bases removed from V and 4 bases from J, the gap between germline ends came to 11 bases. CDR1 and CDR2 (germline): GTSNPN, SVGIG (reference sequence). CDR3 DNA: TGTGCCTGGAGTGTACTTTCGGGATCAGATACGCAGTATTTT. Protein product: CAWSVLSGSDTQYF.

In its sample, this clone was seen a few times. The chain is built from TRBV7-8 and TRBJ1-3; D gene unclear. The V end was cut by 5 bases, the J end by 0 bases, with 11 bases between. Germline V lookup: CDR1 SGHVS, CDR2 FQNEAQ. The CDR3 runs to 15 residues. CDR3 sequence: CASSVGIHSGNTIYF. CDR3 bases: TGTGCCAGCAGCGTCGGGATTCACTCTGGAAACACCATATATTTT.

The chain employs TRBV10-3 and TRBJ1-4; a possible D gene is TRBD1 (6 bases). Germline values: CDR1 ENHRY, CDR2 SYGVKD. V was pared by 6 bases and J by 6 bases, with 11 bases between. The CDR3 is 13 amino acids. CDR3 in DNA: TGTGCCATCAGGGGACACTTGGATGAAAAACTGTTTTTT. This translates into CAIRGHLDEKLFF.